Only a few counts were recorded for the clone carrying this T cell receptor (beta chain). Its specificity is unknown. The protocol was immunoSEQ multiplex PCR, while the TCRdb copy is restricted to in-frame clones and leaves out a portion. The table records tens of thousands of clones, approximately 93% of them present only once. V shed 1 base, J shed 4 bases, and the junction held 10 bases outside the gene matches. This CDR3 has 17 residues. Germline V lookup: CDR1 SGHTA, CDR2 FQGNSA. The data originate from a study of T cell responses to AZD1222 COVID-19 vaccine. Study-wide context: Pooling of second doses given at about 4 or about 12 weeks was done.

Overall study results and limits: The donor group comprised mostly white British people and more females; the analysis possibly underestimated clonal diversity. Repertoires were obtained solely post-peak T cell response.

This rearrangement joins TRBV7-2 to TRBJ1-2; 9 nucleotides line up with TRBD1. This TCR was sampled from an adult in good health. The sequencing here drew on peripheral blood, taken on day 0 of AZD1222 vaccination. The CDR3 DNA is TGTGCCAGCAGCTTAGAGGTACAGGGGGCTTACAGCTATGGCTACACCTTC. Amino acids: CASSLEVQGAYSYGYTF.